This T cell receptor beta chain was observed in a study of beta chain features in type 1 diabetes. Notes on the study in general: Researchers report that Type 1 diabetes patients had moderately but significantly shorter TCRB CDR3s across all four CD4+ subsets.

Expressed TCRB transcripts were sequenced because the entire RNA isolate underwent reverse transcription. Assay used: immunoSEQ multiplex PCR; TCRdb lists only in-frame clones, some missing. The data hold 500,000 to 650,000 clones, with 9.5% to 15% observed a single time. A remark on this clone: The antigen is unknown.

The TCR originated in a man aged 25-40 years with type 1 diabetes. The sequenced sample was naive CD4+ T cells from blood.

In nucleotides, the CDR3 is TGCGCCAGCAGTTTACGACAGGGACCTGGGGCCAACGTCCTGACTTTC. Translated: CASSLRQGPGANVLTF. This chain links TRBV5-1 with TRBJ2-6, with 7 bases fitting TRBD1. The CDR3 has 16 residues. J was trimmed by 2 bases and V by 5 bases; bases with no gene match: 7. In germline, CDR1 is SGHRS, CDR2 YFSETQ.